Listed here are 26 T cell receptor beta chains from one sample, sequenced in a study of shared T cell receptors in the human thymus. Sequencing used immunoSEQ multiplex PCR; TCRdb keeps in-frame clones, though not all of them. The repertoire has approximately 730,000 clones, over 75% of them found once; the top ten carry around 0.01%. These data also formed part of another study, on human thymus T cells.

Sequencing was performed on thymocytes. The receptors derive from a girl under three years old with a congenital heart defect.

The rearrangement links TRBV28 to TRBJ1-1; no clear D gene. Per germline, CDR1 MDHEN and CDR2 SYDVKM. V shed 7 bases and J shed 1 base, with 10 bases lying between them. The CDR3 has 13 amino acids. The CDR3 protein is CASTRDRNTEAFF. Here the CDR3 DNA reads TGTGCCAGCACGAGAGATCGGAACACTGAAGCTTTCTTT.

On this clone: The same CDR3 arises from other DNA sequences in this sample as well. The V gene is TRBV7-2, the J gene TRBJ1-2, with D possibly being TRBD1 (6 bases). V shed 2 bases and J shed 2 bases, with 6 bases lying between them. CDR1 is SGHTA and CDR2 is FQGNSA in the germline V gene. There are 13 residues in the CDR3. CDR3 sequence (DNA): TGTGCCAGCAGCTTACAGGGGAACTATGGCTACACCTTC. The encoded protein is CASSLQGNYGYTF.

CDR3 in amino acids: CATHGQQETQYF. CDR3 DNA sequence: TGTGCCACCCACGGACAGCAAGAGACCCAGTACTTC. J is TRBJ2-5 and V is TRBV5-6; TRBD1 might be the D (6 bases). The V end was cut by 9 bases, the J end by 2 bases, with 11 bases between. CDR1 and CDR2 from the germline V gene are SGHDT and YYEEEE. This CDR3 has 12 amino acids.

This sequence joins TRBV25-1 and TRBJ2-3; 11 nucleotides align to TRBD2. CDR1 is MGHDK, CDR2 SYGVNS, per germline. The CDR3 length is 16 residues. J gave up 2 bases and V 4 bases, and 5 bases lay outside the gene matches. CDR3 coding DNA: TGTGCCAGCAGTGTTTCGACTAGCGGGGACACAGATACGCAGTATTTT. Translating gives CASSVSTSGDTDTQYF.

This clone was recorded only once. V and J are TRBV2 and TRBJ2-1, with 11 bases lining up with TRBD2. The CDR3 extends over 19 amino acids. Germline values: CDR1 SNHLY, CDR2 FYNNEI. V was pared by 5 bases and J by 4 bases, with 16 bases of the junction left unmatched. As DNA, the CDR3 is TGTGCCAGCAGTAAAAAGAGGTGGCTAGCGGGGGGCTCTTACAATGAGCAGTTCTTC. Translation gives CASSKKRWLAGGSYNEQFF.

CDR3 region: CASRRDGGSDTQYF. The CDR3 DNA reads TGTGCCAGCCGTAGGGACGGGGGGTCAGATACGCAGTATTTT. The chain has TRBV25-1 and TRBJ2-3; 7 nucleotides match TRBD2. Trimming took 8 bases from V and 4 from J; bases not matched to a gene: 9. The germline gives CDR1 MGHDK, CDR2 SYGVNS. This CDR3 comprises 14 residues.

DNA of the CDR3: TGTGCCAGCAGCCTGGATGCCGCGGGCGCTTTCTTT. This translates into CASSLDAAGAFF. The chain employs TRBV14 and TRBJ1-1; D is unclear. The CDR3 consists of 12 residues. Germline V CDR1 and CDR2: SGHDN, FVKESK. V was cut by 4 bases and J by 11 bases, with 14 bases left in between.

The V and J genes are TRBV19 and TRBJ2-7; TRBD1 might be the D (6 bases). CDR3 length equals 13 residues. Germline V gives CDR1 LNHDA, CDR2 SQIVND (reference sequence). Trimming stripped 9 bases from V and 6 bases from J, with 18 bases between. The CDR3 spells CASRYRDNGEQYF. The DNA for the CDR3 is TGTGCCAGCAGATACAGGGACAACGGCGAGCAGTACTTC.

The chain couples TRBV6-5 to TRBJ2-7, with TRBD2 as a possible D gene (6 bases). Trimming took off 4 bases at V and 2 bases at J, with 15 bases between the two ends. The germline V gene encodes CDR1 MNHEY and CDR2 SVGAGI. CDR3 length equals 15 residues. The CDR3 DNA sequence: TGTGCCAGCAGTTCGTCCCGGGACTTCCCCTACGAGCAGTACTTC. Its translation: CASSSSRDFPYEQYF.

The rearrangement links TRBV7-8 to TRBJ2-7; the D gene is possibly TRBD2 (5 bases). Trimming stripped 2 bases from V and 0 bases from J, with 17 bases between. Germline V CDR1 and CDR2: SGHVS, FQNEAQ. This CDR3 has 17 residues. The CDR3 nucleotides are TGTGCCAGCAGCTTAAGGTTTGAGGGTCAGAACTCCTACGAGCAGTACTTC. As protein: CASSLRFEGQNSYEQYF. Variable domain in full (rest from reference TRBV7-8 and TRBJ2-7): GAGVSQSPRYKVAKRGQDVALRCDPISGHVSLFWYQQALGQGPEFLTYFQNEAQLDKSGLPSDRFFAERPEGSVSTLKIQRTQQEDSAVYLCASSLRFEGQNSYEQYFGPGTRLTVT.

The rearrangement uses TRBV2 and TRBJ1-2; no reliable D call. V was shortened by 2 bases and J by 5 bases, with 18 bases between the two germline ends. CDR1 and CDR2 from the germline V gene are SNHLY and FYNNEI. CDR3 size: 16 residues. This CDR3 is CASSELRGSCRYGYTF. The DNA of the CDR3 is TGTGCCAGCAGTGAATTAAGAGGGAGTTGTAGGTATGGCTACACCTTC.

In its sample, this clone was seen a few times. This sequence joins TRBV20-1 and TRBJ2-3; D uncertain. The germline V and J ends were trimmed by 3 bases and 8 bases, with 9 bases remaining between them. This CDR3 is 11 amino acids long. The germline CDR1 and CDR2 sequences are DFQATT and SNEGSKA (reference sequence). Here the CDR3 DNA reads TGCAGTGCTAGTCCTATGAGTACGCAGTATTTT. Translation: CSASPMSTQYF.

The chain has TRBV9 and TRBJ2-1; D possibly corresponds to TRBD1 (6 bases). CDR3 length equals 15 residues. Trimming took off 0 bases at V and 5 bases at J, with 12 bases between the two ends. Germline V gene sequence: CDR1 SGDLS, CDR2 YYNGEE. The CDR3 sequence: CASSVAQDSHNEQFF. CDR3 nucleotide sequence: TGTGCCAGCAGCGTAGCCCAGGACAGTCACAATGAGCAGTTCTTC.

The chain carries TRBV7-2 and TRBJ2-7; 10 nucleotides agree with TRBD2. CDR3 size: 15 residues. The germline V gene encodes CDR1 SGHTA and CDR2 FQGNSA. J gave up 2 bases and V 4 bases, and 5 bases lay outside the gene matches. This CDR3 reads CASSYRTSGAYEQYF. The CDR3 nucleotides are TGTGCCAGCAGCTACCGGACTAGCGGTGCCTACGAGCAGTACTTC.

Here the CDR3 DNA reads TGTGCCAGCAGGACAGGGTGGGGAGGCACTGAAGCTTTCTTT. Translated: CASRTGWGGTEAFF. The chain employs TRBV6-5 and TRBJ1-1, with 7 bases that match TRBD1. Germline assignment: CDR1 MNHEY and CDR2 SVGAGI. J lost 4 bases, V lost 6 bases, and 8 bases had no gene match. The CDR3 runs to 14 residues.

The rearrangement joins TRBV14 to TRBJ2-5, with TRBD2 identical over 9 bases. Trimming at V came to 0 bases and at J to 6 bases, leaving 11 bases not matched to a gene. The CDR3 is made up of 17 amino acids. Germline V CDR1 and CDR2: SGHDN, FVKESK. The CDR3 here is CASSQERRGGREQTQYF. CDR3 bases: TGTGCCAGCAGCCAAGAAAGGCGGGGGGGCAGGGAACAGACCCAGTACTTC.

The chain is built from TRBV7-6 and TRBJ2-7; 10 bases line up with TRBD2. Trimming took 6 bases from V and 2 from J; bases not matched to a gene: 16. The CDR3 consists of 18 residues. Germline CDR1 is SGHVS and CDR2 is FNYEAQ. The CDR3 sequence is CASSFRAGVSGGTYEQYF. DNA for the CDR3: TGTGCCAGCAGTTTCCGGGCAGGGGTTAGCGGGGGGACCTACGAGCAGTACTTC.

The DNA of the CDR3 is TGTGCCAGCAGCACCGAACCATTGGGTGGGTTCAGGGAGACCCAGTACTTC. This translates into CASSTEPLGGFRETQYF. The V and J genes are TRBV9 and TRBJ2-5; D is unclear. Trimming cost V 4 bases and J 5 bases, with 24 bases left between them. This CDR3 contains 17 residues. CDR1 and CDR2 (germline): SGDLS, YYNGEE.

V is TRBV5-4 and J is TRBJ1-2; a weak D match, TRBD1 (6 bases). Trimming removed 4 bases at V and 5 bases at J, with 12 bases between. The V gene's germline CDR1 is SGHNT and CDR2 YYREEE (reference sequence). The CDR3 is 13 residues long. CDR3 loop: CASSARGIYGYTF. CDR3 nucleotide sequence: TGTGCCAGCAGCGCCAGGGGAATATATGGCTACACCTTC.

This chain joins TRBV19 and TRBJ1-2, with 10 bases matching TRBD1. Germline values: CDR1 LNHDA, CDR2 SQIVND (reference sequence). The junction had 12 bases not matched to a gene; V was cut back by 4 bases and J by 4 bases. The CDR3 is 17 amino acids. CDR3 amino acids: CASSRGRTGGIFYGYTF. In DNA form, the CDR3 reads TGTGCCAGTAGTAGAGGCAGGACAGGGGGTATTTTCTATGGCTACACCTTC.

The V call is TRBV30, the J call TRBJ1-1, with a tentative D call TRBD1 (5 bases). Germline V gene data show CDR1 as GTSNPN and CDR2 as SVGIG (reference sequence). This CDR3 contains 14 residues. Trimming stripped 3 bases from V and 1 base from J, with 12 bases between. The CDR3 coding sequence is TGTGCCTGGAGGCCCCGACAGAGGAACACTGAAGCTTTCTTT. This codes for CAWRPRQRNTEAFF.

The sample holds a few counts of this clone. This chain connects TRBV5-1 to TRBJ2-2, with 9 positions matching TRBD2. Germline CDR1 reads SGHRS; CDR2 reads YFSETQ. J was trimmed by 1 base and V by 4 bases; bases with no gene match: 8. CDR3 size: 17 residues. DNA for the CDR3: TGCGCCAGCAGCGTGCGAGCGGGGGGCCTGAACACCGGGGAGCTGTTTTTT. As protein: CASSVRAGGLNTGELFF.

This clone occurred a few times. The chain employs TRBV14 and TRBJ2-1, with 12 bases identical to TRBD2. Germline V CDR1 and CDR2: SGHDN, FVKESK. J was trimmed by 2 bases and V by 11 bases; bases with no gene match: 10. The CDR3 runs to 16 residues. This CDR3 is CASNTLAGGAYNEQFF. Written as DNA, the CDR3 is TGTGCCTCCAACACACTAGCGGGGGGTGCCTACAATGAGCAGTTCTTC.

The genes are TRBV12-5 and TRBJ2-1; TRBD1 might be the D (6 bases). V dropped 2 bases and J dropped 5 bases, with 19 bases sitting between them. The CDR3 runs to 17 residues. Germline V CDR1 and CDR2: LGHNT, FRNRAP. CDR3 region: CASGLPSTPGQNNEQFF. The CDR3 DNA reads TGTGCTAGTGGTTTGCCTTCTACCCCGGGACAAAACAATGAGCAGTTCTTC.

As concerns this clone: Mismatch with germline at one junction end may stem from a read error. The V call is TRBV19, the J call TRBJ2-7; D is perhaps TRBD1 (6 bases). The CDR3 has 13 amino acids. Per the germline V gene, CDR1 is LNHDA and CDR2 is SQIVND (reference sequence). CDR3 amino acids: CASSVTGPYEQCF. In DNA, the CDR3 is TGTGCCAGTAGTGTGACAGGTCCCTACGAGCAGTGCTTC. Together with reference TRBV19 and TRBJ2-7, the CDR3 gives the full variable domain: DGGITQSPKYLFRKEGQNVTLSCEQNLNHDAMYWYRQDPGQGLRLIYYSQIVNDFQKGDIAEGYSVSREKKESFPLTVTSAQKNPTAFYLCASSVTGPYEQCFGPGTRLTVT.

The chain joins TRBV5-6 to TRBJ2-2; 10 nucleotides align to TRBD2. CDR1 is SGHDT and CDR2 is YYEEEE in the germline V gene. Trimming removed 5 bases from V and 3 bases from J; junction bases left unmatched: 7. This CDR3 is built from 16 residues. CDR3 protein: CASRNLAGEHTGELFF. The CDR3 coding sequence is TGTGCCAGCAGGAATCTAGCGGGGGAGCACACCGGGGAGCTGTTTTTT.